This TCR beta chain was identified during a study of blood T cell repertoires in COVID-19. On the study more broadly: Sites across the United States, Italy and Spain contributed samples from acute and convalescent COVID-19. Sample material is recorded as cDNA or gDNA derived from T cells, B-cell-depleted T cells, or PBMCs.

Study processing details: Researchers report that nucleated cell counts were estimated from reference gene primer amplification. This table comes from immunoSEQ multiplex PCR, and its TCRdb copy is limited to in-frame clones, with some not included. V and J calls and clone size are copied from that table; D and trimming were computed from the DNA. This table holds a few hundred thousand clones, about 91% found once. Specimen: peripheral blood. The sequence was obtained from a woman aged 35 to 49 who had recovered from COVID-19.

The CDR3 loop reads CASSTHQGKETQYF. The CDR3 DNA reads TGTGCCAGTAGTACGCACCAGGGGAAAGAGACCCAGTACTTC. The rearrangement joins TRBV19 to TRBJ2-5; D might be TRBD1 (6 bases). Germline lookup yields CDR1 LNHDA and CDR2 SQIVND (reference sequence). The V gene lost 4 bases and the J gene lost 3 bases, with 12 bases spanning the gap. This CDR3 comprises 14 residues. Complete variable domain (other parts from reference TRBV19 and TRBJ2-5): DGGITQSPKYLFRKEGQNVTLSCEQNLNHDAMYWYRQDPGQGLRLIYYSQIVNDFQKGDIAEGYSVSREKKESFPLTVTSAQKNPTAFYLCASSTHQGKETQYFGPGTRLLVL.